The clone carrying this TCR beta chain was picked up one time. The antigen remains unidentified. The sample originates from a study of T cell responses to AZD1222 COVID-19 vaccine. Background on the study: Second-dose recipients at about 4 or about 12 weeks were treated as one pooled group. Whole-study results and caveats: Repertoire collection took place solely once the T cell response had peaked.

Method: immunoSEQ multiplex PCR; TCRdb's copy keeps in-frame clones and lacks some. The sample holds 110,000 to 150,000 clones, over 85% seen once. The CDR3 has 13 amino acids. CDR1 SGHVS and CDR2 FQNEAQ come from the germline V gene. The V and J ends lost 10 bases and 2 bases, in that order; junction bases with no gene match: 8. The sequenced sample was peripheral blood, obtained on day 0 of AZD1222 vaccination. The V and J genes are TRBV7-8 and TRBJ2-7; 7 positions agree with TRBD2. This sequence originates from an adult in good health. CDR3 loop: CATRPSGTYEQYF. In nucleotides, the CDR3 is TGTGCCACCAGGCCTAGCGGAACCTACGAGCAGTACTTC.